This is a list of T cell receptor beta chains from one sample in a study of CD8+CD57+ T cells in acquired aplastic anemia. MiXCR, applied by TCRdb to the reads, yields one record per CDR3 protein. The sample records 90,000 to 150,000 distinct CDR3 sequences, 45% to 60% being singletons. Sequenced sample: sorted CD4+, CD8+, or CD8+CD57+ T cells (not recorded which) from PBMCs. These receptors came from a human donor with aplastic anemia. CDR3s include the opening cysteine and the closing phenylalanine or tryptophan. D genes are given only for firm matches. Size tells how often a clone was seen (once, few, many) or the class of an expanded clone, and some rows leave it out.

size,D,J,V,CDR3,DNA
.,.,TRBJ1-1,TRBV7-8,CASSRRDGFGAFF,TGTGCCAGCAGCCGCAGGGATGGGTTTGGAGCTTTCTTT
many,.,TRBJ2-7,TRBV5-8,CASSSWRGPYEQYF,TGTGCCAGCAGCTCGTGGCGGGGGCCCTACGAGCAGTACTTC
.,.,TRBJ1-2,TRBV19,CASSIEQQANYGYTF,TGTGCCAGTAGTATAGAGCAGCAAGCAAACTATGGCTACACCTTC
.,.,TRBJ2-7,TRBV2,CARGTGFNGQYF,TGTGCCAGAGGAACAGGGTTCAACGGGCAGTACTTC
many,.,TRBJ1-1,TRBV15,CATSRDREVLNTEAFF,TGTGCCACCAGCAGAGATCGGGAGGTCCTGAACACTGAAGCTTTCTTT
few,TRBD1,TRBJ2-7,TRBV12-3/TRBV12-4,CASRSRDRGDYEQYF,TGTGCCAGCAGGTCCCGGGACAGGGGAGACTACGAGCAGTACTTC
many,TRBD2,TRBJ2-3,TRBV7-2,CASSLVASGSDTQYF,TGTGCCAGCAGCTTAGTAGCTAGCGGGTCAGATACGCAGTATTTT
.,.,TRBJ2-5,TRBV10-2,CASLGLRETQYF,TGCGCCAGCCTCGGGCTTCGGGAGACCCAGTACTTC
.,.,TRBJ1-2,TRBV19,CASSIGTSIDGYTF,TGTGCCAGTAGTATAGGTACATCGATCGATGGCTACACCTTC
.,.,TRBJ1-1,TRBV2,CASSGLVGRYTEAFF,TGTGCCAGCAGTGGATTAGTTGGGAGGTACACTGAAGCTTTCTTT
.,.,TRBJ2-2,TRBV7-2,CASSLSVNTGELFF,TGTGCCAGCAGCTTAAGTGTAAACACCGGGGAGCTGTTTTTT
.,TRBD2,TRBJ2-3,TRBV2,CASTGTSGSSTDTQYF,TGTGCCAGCACCGGGACTAGCGGGTCAAGCACAGATACGCAGTATTTT
many,TRBD1,TRBJ2-1,TRBV6-2/TRBV6-3,CASSPWGTGDDEQFF,TGTGCCAGCAGTCCCTGGGGGACAGGGGACGATGAGCAGTTCTTC
.,TRBD2,TRBJ2-7,TRBV20-1,CSARFRASGSYEQYF,TGCAGTGCTAGGTTTAGGGCTAGCGGGAGTTACGAGCAGTACTTC
.,.,TRBJ2-1,TRBV10-3,CAISEPEILSYNEQFF,TGTGCCATCAGTGAACCCGAAATCCTATCCTACAATGAGCAGTTCTTC
.,TRBD1,TRBJ2-2,TRBV25-1,CASSPRDRVNTGELFF,TGTGCCAGCAGTCCCCGGGACAGAGTTAACACCGGGGAGCTGTTTTTT
once,.,TRBJ1-1,TRBV9,CASSSWGANTEAFF,TGTGCCAGCAGCTCGTGGGGGGCGAACACTGAAGCTTTCTTT
.,.,TRBJ1-5,TRBV20-1,CSARGATDQPQHF,TGCAGTGCTAGAGGAGCCACCGATCAGCCCCAGCATTTT
.,TRBD2,TRBJ2-1,TRBV2,CASRALATIYNEQFF,TGTGCCAGCAGGGCACTAGCGACGATTTACAATGAGCAGTTCTTC
few,TRBD2,TRBJ2-1,TRBV6-2/TRBV6-3,CASSSQRGPSYNEQFF,TGTGCCAGCAGTTCCCAGCGGGGGCCCTCCTACAATGAGCAGTTCTTC
.,.,TRBJ2-1,TRBV24-1,CATSGLVGGGTEEFF,.